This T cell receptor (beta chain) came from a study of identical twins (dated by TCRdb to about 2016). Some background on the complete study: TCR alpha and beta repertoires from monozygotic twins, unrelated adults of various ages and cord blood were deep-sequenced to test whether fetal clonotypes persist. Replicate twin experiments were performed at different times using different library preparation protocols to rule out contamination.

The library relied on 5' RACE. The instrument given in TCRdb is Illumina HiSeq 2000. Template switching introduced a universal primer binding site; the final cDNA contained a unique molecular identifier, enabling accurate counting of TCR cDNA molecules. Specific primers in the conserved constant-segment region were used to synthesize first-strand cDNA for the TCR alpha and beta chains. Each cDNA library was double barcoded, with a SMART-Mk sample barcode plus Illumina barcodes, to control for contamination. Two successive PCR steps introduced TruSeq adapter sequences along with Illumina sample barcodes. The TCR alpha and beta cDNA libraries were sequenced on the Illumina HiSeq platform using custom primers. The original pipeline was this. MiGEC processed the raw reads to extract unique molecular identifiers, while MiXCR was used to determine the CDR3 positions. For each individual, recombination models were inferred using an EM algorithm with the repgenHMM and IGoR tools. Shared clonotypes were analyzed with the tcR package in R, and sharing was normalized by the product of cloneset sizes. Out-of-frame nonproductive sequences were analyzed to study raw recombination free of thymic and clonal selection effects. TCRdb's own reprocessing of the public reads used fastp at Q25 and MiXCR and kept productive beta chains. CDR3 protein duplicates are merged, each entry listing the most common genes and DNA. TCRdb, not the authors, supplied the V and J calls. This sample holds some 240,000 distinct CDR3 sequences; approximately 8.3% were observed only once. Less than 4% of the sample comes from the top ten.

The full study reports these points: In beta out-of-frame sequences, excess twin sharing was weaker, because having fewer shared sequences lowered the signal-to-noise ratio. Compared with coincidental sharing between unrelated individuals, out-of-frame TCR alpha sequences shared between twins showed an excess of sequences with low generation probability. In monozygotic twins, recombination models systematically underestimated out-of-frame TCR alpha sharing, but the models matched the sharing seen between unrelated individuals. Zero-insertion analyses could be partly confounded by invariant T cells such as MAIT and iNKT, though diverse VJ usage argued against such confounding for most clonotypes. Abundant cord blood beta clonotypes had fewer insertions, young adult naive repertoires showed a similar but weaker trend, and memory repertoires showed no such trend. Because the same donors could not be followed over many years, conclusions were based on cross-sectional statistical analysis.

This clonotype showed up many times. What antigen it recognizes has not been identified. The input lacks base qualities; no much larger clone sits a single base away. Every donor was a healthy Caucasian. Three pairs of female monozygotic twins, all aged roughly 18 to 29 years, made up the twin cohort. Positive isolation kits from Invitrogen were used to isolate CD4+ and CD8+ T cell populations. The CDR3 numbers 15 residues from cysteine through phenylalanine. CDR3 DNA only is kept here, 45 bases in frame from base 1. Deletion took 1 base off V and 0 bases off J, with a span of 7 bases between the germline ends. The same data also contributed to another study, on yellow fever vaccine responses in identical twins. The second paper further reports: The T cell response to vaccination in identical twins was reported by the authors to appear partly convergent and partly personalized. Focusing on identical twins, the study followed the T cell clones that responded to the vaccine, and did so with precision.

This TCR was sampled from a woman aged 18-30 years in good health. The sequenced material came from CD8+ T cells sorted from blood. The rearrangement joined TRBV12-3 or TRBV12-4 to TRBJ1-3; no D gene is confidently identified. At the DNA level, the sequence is TGTGCCAGCAGTTTAGGAGAGAGCTCTGGAAACACCATATATTTT. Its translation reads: CASSLGESSGNTIYF.